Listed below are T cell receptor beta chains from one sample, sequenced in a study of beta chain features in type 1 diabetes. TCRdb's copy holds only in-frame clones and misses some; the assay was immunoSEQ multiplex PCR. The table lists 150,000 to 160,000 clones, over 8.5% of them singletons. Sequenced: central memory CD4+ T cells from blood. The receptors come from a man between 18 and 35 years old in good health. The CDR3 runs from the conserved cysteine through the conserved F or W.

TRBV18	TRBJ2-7	CASSPPGVAGTEQYF
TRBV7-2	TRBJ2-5	CASSLATSGGRETQYF
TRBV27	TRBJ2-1	CASSLQGGSYNEQFF
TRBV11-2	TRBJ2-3	CASSPDRNTDTQYF
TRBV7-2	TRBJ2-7	CASRRQGGSSYEQYF
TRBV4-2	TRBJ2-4	CASSQEVKGNIQYF
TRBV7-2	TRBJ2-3	CASSFDSYSTDTQYF
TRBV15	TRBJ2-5	CATSRGGSRETQYF
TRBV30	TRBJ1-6	CASRRVGVYNSPLHF
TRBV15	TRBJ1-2	CATSRLDSNYGYTF
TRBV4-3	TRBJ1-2	CASSQDLAWPYGYTF
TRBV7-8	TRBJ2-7	CASSLVTGAPYEQYF
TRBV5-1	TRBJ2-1	CASSRPGLAGWHEQFF
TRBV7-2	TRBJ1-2	CASSLGRTDGYTF
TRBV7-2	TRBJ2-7	CASSTQGGSSYEQYF
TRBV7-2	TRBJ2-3	CASSFLGVVDTQYF
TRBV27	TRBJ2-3	CASSGQSSTDTQYF
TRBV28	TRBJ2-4	CASIPQVVVIQYF
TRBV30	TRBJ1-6	CAWEKGSYSPLHF
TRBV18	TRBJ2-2	CASSSGQAMGTGELFF
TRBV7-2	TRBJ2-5	CASSLGGYQETQYF
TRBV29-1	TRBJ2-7	CSVGEARPYSYEQYF
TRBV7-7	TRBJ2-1	CASSLDRVDGEQFF
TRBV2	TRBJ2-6	CASGSEGVLTF
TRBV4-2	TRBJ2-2	CASSQDKTGELFF
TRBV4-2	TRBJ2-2	CASSQVGNTGELFF
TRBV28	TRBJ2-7	CASISGSYEQYF
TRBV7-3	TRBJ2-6	CASSPSGPSGANVLTF
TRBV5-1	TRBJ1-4	CASSAGPSNEKLFF
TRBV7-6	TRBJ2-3	CASSLGGGRGDTQYF
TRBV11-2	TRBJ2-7	CASSLSGSVSYEQYF
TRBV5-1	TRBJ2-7	CASSLGQRNEQYF
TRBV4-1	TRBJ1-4	CASSRRDEKLFF
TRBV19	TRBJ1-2	CASSILSGTYGYTF
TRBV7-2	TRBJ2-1	CASSSGLTEADEQFF
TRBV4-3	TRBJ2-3	CASSQGGAADTQYF
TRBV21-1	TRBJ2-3	CATFSGATDTQYF
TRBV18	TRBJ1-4	CASSNTNRADSEKLFF
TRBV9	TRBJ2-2	CASSVRHRVDTGELFF
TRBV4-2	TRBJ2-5	CASSQDRLAGGPRQETQYF
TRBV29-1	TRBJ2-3	CSVLPGSTDTQYF
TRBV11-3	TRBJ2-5	CASSTTGYGETQYF
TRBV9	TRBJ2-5	CASSVSPQGAGETQYF
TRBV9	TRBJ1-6	CASSVGSGVSSPLHF
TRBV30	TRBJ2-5	CAWRGQRGGQETQYF
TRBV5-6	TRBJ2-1	CASSIPGQGGNEQFF
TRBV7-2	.	CASSPGGAGGYEQYF
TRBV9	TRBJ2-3	CASSALAGFTDTQYF
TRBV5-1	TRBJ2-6	CASSLSMVEGAGANVLTF
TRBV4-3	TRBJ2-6	CASSQEGGRALANVLTF
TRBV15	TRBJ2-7	CATSRGTGGGEQYF
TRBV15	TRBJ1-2	CATSRDTLALGYTF
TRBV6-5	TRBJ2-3	CASSTRNRFNTQYF
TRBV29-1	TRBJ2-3	CSVASGGWTDTQYF
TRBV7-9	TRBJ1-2	CASSETDYGYTF